What follows describes a single TCR beta chain. The data were taken from a study of blood T cell repertoires in COVID-19. Generated by immunoSEQ multiplex PCR, the TCRdb table keeps only in-frame clones and is missing some. Of under 300,000 clones in the sample, approximately 80% were seen once. From germline, CDR1 is MDHEN and CDR2 SYDVKM. CDR3 length equals 19 residues. With 5 bases clipped from V and 3 bases from J, the junction kept 20 bases outside the gene matches. The sequencing sample was made of peripheral blood. This sequence joins TRBV28 and TRBJ2-5; 8 bases map to TRBD2. This clonotype was obtained from a woman of 80 years or more with active or convalescent COVID-19. CDR3 in DNA: TGTGCCAGCAGTCGGACTAGTTACGCCGGGGGGGTAAAAAAAGAGACCCAGTACTTC. Its protein product is CASSRTSYAGGVKKETQYF.